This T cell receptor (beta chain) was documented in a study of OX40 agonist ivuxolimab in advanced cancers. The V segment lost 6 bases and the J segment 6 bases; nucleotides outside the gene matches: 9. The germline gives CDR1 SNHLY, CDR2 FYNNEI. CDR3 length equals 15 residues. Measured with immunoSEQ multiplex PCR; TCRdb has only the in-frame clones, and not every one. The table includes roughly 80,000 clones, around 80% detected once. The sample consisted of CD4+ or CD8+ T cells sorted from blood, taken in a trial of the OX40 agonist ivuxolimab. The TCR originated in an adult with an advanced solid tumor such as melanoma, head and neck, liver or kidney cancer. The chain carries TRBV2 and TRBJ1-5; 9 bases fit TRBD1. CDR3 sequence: CASSPGQGGGQPQHF. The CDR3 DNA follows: TGTGCCAGCAGCCCGGGACAGGGAGGGGGTCAGCCCCAGCATTTT.